This T cell receptor beta chain was captured in a study of CD8+ T cells in alopecia areata. Note on this clone: Its antigen is unidentified.

RNA extraction and reverse transcription yielded cDNA as sequencing template. Some clones are missing from TCRdb's copy, which holds only in-frame ones; the method was immunoSEQ multiplex PCR. Counted here are about 190,000 clones, 64% occurring once; the ten biggest clones make up about 1.3%. Study outcomes and limitations: Scalp clonality, along with expanded CD8+ clones among the top 100, was significantly decreased by tofacitinib. Clonality in lesional scalp, especially alopecia totalis/universalis, exceeded that of normal scalp. In blood and scalp, many expanded lesional clones persisted during tofacitinib.

CDR1 is MNHNS and CDR2 is SASEGT in the germline V gene. V dropped 5 bases and J dropped 7 bases, with 20 bases sitting between them. This CDR3 has 15 amino acids. Treatment given: oral pan-JAK inhibitor, 5-10 mg twice daily. The sample in question was CD4+ T cells sorted from blood, obtained around week 50, from a patient treated with tofacitinib. This TCR was recovered from a human donor with alopecia areata. This chain uses TRBV6-1 with TRBJ1-2; D gene uncertain. The CDR3 DNA is TGTGCCAGCAGTACGGGGTGGAGGGCTGGTGGTGGCTACACCTTC. Amino acid sequence: CASSTGWRAGGGYTF.